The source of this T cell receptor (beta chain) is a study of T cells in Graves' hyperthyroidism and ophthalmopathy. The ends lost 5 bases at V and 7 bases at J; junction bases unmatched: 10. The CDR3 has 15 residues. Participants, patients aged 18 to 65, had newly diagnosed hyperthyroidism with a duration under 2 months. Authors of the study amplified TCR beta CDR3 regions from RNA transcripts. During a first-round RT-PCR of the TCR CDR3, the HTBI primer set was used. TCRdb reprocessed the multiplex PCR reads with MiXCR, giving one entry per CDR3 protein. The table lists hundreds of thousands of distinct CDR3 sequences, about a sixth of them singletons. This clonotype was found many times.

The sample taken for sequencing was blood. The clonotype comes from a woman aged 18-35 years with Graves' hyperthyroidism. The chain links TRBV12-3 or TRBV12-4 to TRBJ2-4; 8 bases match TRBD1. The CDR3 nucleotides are TGTGCCAGCAGTGCTCCGGACAGGGACGGGAACATTCAGTACTTC. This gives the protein CASSAPDRDGNIQYF.